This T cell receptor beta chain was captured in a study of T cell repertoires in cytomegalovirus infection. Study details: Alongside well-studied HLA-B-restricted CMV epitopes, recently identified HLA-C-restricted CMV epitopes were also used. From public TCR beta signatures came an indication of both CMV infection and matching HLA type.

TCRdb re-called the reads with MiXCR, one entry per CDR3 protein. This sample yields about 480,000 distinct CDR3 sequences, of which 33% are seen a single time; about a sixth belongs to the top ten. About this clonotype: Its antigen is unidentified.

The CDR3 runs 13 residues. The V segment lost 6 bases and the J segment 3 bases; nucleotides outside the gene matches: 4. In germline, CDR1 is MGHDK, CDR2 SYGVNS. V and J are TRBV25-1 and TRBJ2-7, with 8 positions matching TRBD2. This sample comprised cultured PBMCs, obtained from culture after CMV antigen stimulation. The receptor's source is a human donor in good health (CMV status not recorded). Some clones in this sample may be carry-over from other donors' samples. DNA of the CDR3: TGTGCCAGCAGCGGGGGGGCCCTCTACGAGCAGTACTTC. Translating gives CASSGGALYEQYF.